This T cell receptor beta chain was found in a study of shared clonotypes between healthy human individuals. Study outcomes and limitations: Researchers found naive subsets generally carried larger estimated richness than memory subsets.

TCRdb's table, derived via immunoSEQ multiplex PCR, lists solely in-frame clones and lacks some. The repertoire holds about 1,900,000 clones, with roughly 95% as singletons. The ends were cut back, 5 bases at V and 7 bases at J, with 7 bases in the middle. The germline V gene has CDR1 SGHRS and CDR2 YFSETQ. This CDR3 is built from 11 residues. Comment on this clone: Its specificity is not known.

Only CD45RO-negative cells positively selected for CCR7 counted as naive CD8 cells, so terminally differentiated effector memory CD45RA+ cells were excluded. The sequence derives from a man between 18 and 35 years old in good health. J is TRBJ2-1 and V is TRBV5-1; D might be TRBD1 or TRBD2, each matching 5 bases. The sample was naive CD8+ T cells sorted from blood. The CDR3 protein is CASREGNEQFF. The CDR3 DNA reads TGCGCCAGCAGAGAGGGGAATGAGCAGTTCTTC.